The 8 T cell receptor beta chains presented below share a single source sample, sequenced in a study of CD4+ T cells in melanoma. TCRdb's table, derived via immunoSEQ multiplex PCR, lists solely in-frame clones and lacks some. The sample consists of 15,000 to 20,000 clones, about 84% of them appearing once. Source material: cells from a culture (not recorded whether cultured in vitro). The receptors shown here come from a human donor with melanoma.

The V gene is TRBV30, the J gene TRBJ1-6; no firm D call. Trimming took off 2 bases at V and 0 bases at J, with 8 bases between the two ends. The CDR3 totals 15 residues. Germline V gene lookup returns CDR1 GTSNPN and CDR2 SVGIG (reference sequence). This CDR3 reads CAWSMGSSYNSPLHF. Here the CDR3 DNA reads TGTGCCTGGAGTATGGGGAGCTCCTATAATTCACCCCTCCACTTT.

V gene TRBV30 combines with J gene TRBJ2-7, with 7 bases fitting TRBD1. The CDR3 is 12 amino acids. Unmatched junction bases numbered 5, after V lost 6 bases and J lost 3 bases. CDR1 is GTSNPN, CDR2 SVGIG, per germline (reference sequence). The CDR3 DNA is TGTGCCTGTGGGACAGCAATCTACGAGCAGTACTTC. It encodes CACGTAIYEQYF.

The V call is TRBV27, the J call TRBJ2-6, with D uncertain. CDR3 length: 15 amino acids. The germline V gene encodes CDR1 MNHEY and CDR2 SMNVEV (reference sequence). The V gene lost 5 bases and the J gene lost 4 bases, with 12 bases spanning the gap. In DNA form, the CDR3 reads TGTGCCAGCAGTGTCCAGTACCTCGGGGCCAACGTCCTGACTTTC. It is translated as CASSVQYLGANVLTF. Full variable domain (rest looked up from reference TRBV27 and TRBJ2-6): EAQVTQNPRYLITVTGKKLTVTCSQNMNHEYMSWYRQDPGLGLRQIYYSMNVEVTDKGDVPEGYKVSRKEKRNFPLILESPSPNQTSLYFCASSVQYLGANVLTFGAGSRLTVL.

This clone was seen a single time. The chain employs TRBV2 and TRBJ1-1; D gene uncertain. The V gene lost 2 bases and the J gene lost 3 bases, with 7 bases spanning the gap. From germline, CDR1 is SNHLY and CDR2 FYNNEI. The CDR3 totals 13 residues. The CDR3 DNA follows: TGTGCCAGCAGTGAAAGGGTGGACACTGAAGCTTTCTTT. It codes for CASSERVDTEAFF.

V gene TRBV5-1 combines with J gene TRBJ2-3; perhaps TRBD2 as D (5 bases). V lost 3 bases and J lost 2, with 19 bases in between. CDR1 is SGHRS, CDR2 YFSETQ, per germline. This CDR3 comprises 17 residues. In DNA, the CDR3 is TGCGCCAGCAGCTCCAGGACCTCGGGATTATACACAGATACGCAGTATTTT. Protein: CASSSRTSGLYTDTQYF.

The J gene is TRBJ2-5, the V gene TRBV23-1; a weak D match, TRBD2 (6 bases). TRBV23-1 has ORF status, its function being uncertain. The V end was cut by 3 bases, the J end by 4 bases, with 21 bases between. This CDR3 spans 17 amino acids. CDR3 sequence (DNA): TGCGCCAGCAGTCACGCCTCCAGATACGTGGGGGGAGAGACCCAGTACTTC. Amino acids: CASSHASRYVGGETQYF.

The chain couples TRBV5-1 to TRBJ2-7; D is ambiguous. Germline values: CDR1 SGHRS, CDR2 YFSETQ. The CDR3 is 15 amino acids. V shed 0 bases and J shed 2 bases, with 12 bases lying between them. Written as DNA, the CDR3 is TGCGCCAGCAGCTTGGTGCGCGGTACTACCTACGAGCAGTACTTC. Translated, it gives CASSLVRGTTYEQYF.

This CDR3 is CASSPPGTGLEQYF. DNA for the CDR3: TGCGCCAGCAGCCCACCCGGGACAGGGCTCGAGCAGTACTTC. The genes are TRBV5-1 and TRBJ2-7; 9 bases line up with TRBD1. J lost 6 bases, V lost 4 bases, and 8 bases had no gene match. The CDR3 consists of 14 residues. Germline V gene lookup returns CDR1 SGHRS and CDR2 YFSETQ. Looking up the rest from reference TRBV5-1 and TRBJ2-7 gives the full variable domain: KAGVTQTPRYLIKTRGQQVTLSCSPISGHRSVSWYQQTPGQGLQFLFEYFSETQRNKGNFPGRFSGRQFSNSRSEMNVSTLELGDSALYLCASSPPGTGLEQYFGPGTRLTVT.